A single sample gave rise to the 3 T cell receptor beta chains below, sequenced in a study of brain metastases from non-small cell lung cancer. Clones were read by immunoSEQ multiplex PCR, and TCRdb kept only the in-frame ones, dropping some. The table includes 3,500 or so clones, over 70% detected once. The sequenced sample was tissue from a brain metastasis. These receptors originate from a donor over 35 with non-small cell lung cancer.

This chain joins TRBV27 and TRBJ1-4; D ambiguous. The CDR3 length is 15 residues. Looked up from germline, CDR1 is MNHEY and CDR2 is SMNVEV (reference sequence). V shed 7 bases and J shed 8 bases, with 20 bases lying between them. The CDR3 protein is CASNPLDLTGEKLFF. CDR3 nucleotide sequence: TGTGCCAGCAATCCCCTCGACCTTACCGGGGAAAAACTGTTTTTT.

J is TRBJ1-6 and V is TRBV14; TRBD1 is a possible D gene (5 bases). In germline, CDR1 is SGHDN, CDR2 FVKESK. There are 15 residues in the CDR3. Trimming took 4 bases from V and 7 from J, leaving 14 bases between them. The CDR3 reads CASSPLGGGNSPLHF. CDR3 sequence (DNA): TGTGCCAGCAGCCCGCTGGGGGGAGGAAATTCACCCCTCCACTTT.

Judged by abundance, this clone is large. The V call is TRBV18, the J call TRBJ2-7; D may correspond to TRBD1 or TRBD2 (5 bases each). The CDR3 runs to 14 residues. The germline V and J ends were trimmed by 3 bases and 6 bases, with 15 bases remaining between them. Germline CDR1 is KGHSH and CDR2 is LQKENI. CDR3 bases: TGTGCCAGCTCACCGACCCCCGTTGGGGGCGAGCAGTACTTC. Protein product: CASSPTPVGGEQYF.